This paragraph covers one T cell receptor beta chain sequence. Its antigen is undetermined. This entry belongs to a study of monozygotic twins with inflammatory bowel disease. Findings and caveats of the study: Fewer clonotypes were shared with others by IBD patients than by healthy twins, especially with disease activity. No single strong signal or clonotype associated with IBD was supported.

Each TCR library used 3500 ng of total RNA. Nested amplification of TCRalpha and TCRbeta cDNA involved two PCRs of approximately 16 and 10 cycles. TCRdb reprocessed the 5' RACE reads and reports one entry per CDR3 protein, with no DNA. The sample holds approximately 400,000 distinct CDR3 sequences. CDR3 length: 16 residues. Per germline, CDR1 SGHTA and CDR2 FQGNSA. Source material: blood. V gene TRBV7-2 combines with J gene TRBJ1-5; without DNA, the TCRdb call of TRBD1 cannot be checked. This clonotype originated in a human donor with ulcerative colitis or Crohn's disease, or a healthy co-twin of an affected twin (not recorded which). CDR3 amino acids: CASSLDGDRGSQPQHF.